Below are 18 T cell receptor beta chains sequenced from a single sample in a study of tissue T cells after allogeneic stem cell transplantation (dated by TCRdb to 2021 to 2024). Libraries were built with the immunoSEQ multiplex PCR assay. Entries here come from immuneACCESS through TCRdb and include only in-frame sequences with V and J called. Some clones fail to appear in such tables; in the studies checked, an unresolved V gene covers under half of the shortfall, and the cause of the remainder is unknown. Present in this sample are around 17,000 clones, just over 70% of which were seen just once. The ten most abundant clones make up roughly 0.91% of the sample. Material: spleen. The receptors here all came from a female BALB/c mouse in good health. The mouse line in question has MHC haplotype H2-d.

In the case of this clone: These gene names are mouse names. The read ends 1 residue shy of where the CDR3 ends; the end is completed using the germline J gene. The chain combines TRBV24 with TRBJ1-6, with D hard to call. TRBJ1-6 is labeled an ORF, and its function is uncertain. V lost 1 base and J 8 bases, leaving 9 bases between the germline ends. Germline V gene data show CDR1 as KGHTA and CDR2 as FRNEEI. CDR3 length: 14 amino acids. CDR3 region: CASSLSQFYSPLYF. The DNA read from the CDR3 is TGTGCCAGCAGTCTGTCCCAATTTTATTCGCCCCTCTAC.

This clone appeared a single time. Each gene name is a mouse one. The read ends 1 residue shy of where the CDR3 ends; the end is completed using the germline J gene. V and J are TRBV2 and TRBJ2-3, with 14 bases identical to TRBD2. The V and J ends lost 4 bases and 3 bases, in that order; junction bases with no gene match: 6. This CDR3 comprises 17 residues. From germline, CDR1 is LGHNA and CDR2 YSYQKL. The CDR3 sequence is CASSPGTGGARAETLYF. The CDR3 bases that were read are TGTGCCAGCAGCCCCGGGACTGGGGGGGCGCGGGCAGAAACGCTGTAT.

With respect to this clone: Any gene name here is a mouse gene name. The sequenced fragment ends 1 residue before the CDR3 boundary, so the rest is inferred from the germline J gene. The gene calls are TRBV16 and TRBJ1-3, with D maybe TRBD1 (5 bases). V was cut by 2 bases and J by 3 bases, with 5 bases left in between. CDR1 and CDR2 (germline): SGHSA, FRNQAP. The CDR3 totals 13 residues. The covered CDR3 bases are TGTGCAAGCAGCTTACAGGGTGGAAATACGCTCTAT. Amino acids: CASSLQGGNTLY. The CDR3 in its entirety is CASSLQGGNTLYF.

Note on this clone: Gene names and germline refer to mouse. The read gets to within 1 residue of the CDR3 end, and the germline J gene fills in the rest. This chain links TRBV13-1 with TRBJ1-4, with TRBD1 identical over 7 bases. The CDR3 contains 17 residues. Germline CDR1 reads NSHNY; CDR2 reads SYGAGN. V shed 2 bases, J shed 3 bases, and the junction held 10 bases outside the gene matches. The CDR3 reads CASSERPGTEPNERLFF. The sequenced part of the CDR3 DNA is TGTGCCAGCAGTGAGCGCCCTGGGACAGAACCCAACGAAAGATTATTT.

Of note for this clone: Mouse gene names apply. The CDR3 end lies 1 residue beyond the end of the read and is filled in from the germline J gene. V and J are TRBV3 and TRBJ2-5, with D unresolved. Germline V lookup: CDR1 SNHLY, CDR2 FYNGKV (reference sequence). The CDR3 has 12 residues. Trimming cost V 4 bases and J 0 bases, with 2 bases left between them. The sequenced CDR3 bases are TGTGCCAGCAGCTATAACCAAGACACCCAGTAC. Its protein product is CASSYNQDTQY. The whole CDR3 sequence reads CASSYNQDTQYF.

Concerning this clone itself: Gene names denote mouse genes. CDR3 DNA, as far as it was read: TGTGCCAGCAGTGATAATCTTGAAACGCTGTAT. Translating it yields CASSDNLETLY. The CDR3, in full, reads CASSDNLETLYF. V usage is TRBV13-3 and J usage is TRBJ2-3; D gene unclear. The read terminates 1 residue ahead of where the CDR3 ends, so the germline J gene completes it. Deletions cut 1 base from V and 6 bases from J, with 6 bases between. This CDR3 is built from 12 residues. Germline V gene sequence: CDR1 NNHDY, CDR2 SYVADS.

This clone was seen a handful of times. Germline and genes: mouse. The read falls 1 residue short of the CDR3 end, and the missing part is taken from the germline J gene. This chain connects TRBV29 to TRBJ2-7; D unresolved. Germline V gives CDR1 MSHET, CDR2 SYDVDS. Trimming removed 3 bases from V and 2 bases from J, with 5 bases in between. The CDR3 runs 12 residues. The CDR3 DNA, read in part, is TGTGCTAGCAGTTTCAGCACCTATGAACAGTAC. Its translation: CASSFSTYEQY. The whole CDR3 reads CASSFSTYEQYF.

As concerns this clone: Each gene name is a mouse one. CDR3 residues: CGANRGGTEQFF. The CDR3 DNA, read in part, is TGTGGTGCGAACAGGGGAGGGACTGAGCAGTTC. This chain connects TRBV20 to TRBJ2-1, with 7 positions matching TRBD1. The read halts 1 residue ahead of the CDR3 end, with the missing end drawn from the germline J gene. CDR3 length: 12 amino acids. V dropped 6 bases and J dropped 8; count of bases not matched to a gene: 7. The germline CDR1 and CDR2 sequences are GFQATS and STVNSAI.

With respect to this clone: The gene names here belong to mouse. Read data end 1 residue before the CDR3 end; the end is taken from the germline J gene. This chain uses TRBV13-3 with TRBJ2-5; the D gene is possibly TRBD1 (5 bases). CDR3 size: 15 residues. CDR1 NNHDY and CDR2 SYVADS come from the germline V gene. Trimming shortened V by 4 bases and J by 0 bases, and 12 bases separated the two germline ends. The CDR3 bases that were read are TGTGCCAGCAGTTCACCAGGGTTTAACCAAGACACCCAGTAC. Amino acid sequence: CASSSPGFNQDTQY. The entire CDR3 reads CASSSPGFNQDTQYF.

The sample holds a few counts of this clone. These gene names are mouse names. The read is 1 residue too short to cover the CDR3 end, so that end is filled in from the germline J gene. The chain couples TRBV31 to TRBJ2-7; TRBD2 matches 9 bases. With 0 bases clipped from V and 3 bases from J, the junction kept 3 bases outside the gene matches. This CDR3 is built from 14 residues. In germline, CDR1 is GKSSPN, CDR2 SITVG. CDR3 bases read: TGTGCCTGGAGTCTTCCGGGACTGGGCTATGAACAGTAC. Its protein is CAWSLPGLGYEQY. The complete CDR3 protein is CAWSLPGLGYEQYF.

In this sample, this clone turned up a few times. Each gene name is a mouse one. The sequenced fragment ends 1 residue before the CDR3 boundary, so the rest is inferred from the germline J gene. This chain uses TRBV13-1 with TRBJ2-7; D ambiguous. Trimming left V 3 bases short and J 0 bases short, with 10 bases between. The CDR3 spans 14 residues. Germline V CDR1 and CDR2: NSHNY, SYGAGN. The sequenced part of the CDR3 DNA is TGTGCCAGCAGTGTGGGCGGGAGCTCCTATGAACAGTAC. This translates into CASSVGGSSYEQY. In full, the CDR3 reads CASSVGGSSYEQYF.

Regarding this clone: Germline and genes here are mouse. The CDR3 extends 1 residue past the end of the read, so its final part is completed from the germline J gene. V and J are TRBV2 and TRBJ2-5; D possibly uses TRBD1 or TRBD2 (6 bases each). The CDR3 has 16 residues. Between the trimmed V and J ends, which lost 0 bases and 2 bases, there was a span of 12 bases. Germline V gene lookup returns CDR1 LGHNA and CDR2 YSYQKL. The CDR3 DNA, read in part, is TGTGCCAGCAGCCAAGATGAGGGGGGAGGCCAAGACACCCAGTAC. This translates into CASSQDEGGGQDTQY. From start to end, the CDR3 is CASSQDEGGGQDTQYF.

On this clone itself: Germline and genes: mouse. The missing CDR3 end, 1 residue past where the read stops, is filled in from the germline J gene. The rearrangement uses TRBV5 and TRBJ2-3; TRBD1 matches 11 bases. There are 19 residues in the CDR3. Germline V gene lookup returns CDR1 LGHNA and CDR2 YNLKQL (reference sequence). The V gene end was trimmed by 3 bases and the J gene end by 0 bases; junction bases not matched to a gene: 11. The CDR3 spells CASSQWDRGGVASAETLYF. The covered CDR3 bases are TGTGCCAGCAGCCAGTGGGACAGGGGGGGGGTGGCTAGTGCAGAAACGCTGTAT.

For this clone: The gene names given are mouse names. The CDR3 loop is CASSYGGGASAETLYF. The sequenced part of the CDR3 DNA is TGTGCCAGCAGCTATGGGGGGGGCGCGAGTGCAGAAACGCTGTAT. The chain carries TRBV4 and TRBJ2-3, with 8 positions matching TRBD2. The sequenced fragment ends 1 residue before the CDR3 boundary, so the rest is inferred from the germline J gene. Germline V gene lookup returns CDR1 LGHDT and CDR2 YNNKQL (reference sequence). The CDR3 spans 16 residues. The trim removed 3 bases at V and 0 bases at J, leaving 5 bases unmatched.

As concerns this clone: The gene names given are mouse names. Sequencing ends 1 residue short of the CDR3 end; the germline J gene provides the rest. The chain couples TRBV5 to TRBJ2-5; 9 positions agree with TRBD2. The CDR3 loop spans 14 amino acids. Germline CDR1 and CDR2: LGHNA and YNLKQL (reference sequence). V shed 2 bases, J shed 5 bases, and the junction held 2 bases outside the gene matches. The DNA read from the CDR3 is TGTGCCAGCAGCCAACTGGGACTGGGAGACACCCAGTAC. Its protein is CASSQLGLGDTQY. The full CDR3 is CASSQLGLGDTQYF.

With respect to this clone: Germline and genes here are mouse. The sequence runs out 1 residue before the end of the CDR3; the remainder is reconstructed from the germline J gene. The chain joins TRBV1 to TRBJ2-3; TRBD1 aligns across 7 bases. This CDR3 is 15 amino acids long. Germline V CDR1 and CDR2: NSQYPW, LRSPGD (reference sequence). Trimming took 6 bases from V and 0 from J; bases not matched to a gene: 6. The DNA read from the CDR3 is TGCACCTGCAGGTCCGGGACAGCTAGTGCAGAAACGCTGTAT. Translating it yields CTCRSGTASAETLY. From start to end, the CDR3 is CTCRSGTASAETLYF. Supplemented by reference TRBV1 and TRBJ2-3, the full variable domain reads VTLLEQNPRWRLVPRGQAVNLRCILKNSQYPWMSWYQQDLQKQLQWLFTLRSPGDKEVKSLPGADYLATRVTDTELRLQVANMSQGRTLYCTCRSGTASAETLYFGSGTRLTVL.

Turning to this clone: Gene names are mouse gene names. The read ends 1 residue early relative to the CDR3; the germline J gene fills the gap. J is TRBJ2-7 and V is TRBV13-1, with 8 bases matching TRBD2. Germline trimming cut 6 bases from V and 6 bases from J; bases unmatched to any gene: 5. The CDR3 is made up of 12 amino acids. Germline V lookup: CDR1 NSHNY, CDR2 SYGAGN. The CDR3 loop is CASTSLGGEQYF. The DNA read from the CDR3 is TGTGCCAGCACTTCTCTGGGGGGTGAACAGTAC.

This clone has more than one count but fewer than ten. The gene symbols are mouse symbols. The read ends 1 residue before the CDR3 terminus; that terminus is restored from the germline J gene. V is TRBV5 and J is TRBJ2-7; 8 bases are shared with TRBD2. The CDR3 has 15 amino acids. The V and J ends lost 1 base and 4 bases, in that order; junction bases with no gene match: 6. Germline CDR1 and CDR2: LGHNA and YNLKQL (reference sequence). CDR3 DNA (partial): TGTGCCAGCAGCCAAGCCCCTGGGGGGCGTTATGAACAGTAC. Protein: CASSQAPGGRYEQY. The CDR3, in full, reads CASSQAPGGRYEQYF.